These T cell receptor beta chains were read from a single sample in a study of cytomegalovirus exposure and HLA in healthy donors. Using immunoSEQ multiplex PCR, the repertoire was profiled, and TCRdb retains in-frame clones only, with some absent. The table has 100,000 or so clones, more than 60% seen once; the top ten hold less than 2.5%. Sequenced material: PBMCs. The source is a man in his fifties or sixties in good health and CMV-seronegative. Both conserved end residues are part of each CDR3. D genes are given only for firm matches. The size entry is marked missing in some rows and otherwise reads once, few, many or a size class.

CDR3 DNA: TGTGCCAGCAGTTTACTAGCGGGAGCAGATACGCAGTATTTT
CDR3 protein: CASSLLAGADTQYF
J gene: TRBJ2-3
D gene: TRBD2
V gene: TRBV27
clone size: NA

CDR3 DNA: TGTGCCAGCAGCTTAGCACCAGGCTCGAACACCGGGGAGCTGTTTTTT
CDR3 protein: CASSLAPGSNTGELFF
J gene: TRBJ2-2
D gene: NA
V gene: TRBV7-9
clone size: NA

CDR3 DNA: TGCGCCAGCAGCCAACACCGGGACAGCTACGAGCAGTACTTC
CDR3 protein: CASSQHRDSYEQYF
J gene: TRBJ2-7
D gene: TRBD1
V gene: TRBV4-1
clone size: once

CDR3 DNA: TGTGCCTGGAGTACAGGGGGCGGCTACAATGAGCAGTTCTTC
CDR3 protein: CAWSTGGGYNEQFF
J gene: TRBJ2-1
D gene: TRBD1
V gene: TRBV30
clone size: NA

CDR3 DNA: TGCGCCAGCAGTGAGGGTCCTCGAAGCCTCTACAATGAGCAGTTCTTC
CDR3 protein: CASSEGPRSLYNEQFF
J gene: TRBJ2-1
D gene: NA
V gene: TRBV10-1
clone size: few

CDR3 DNA: TGTGCCAGCTCACCACCAGCAAATCCTTACGAGCAGTACTTC
CDR3 protein: CASSPPANPYEQYF
J gene: TRBJ2-7
D gene: NA
V gene: TRBV18
clone size: once

CDR3 DNA: TGTGCCAGCAGACTAAGCGGGAGGGCCTACAATGAGCAGTTCTTC
CDR3 protein: CASRLSGRAYNEQFF
J gene: TRBJ2-1
D gene: TRBD2
V gene: TRBV27
clone size: NA

CDR3 DNA: TGTGCCTGGAGCGCTCAGATGAACACTGAAGCTTTCTTT
CDR3 protein: CAWSAQMNTEAFF
J gene: TRBJ1-1
D gene: NA
V gene: TRBV30
clone size: NA

CDR3 DNA: TGTGCCAGCAGCGCGAACCTCGGGGGGTATGGAAACACCATATATTTT
CDR3 protein: CASSANLGGYGNTIYF
J gene: TRBJ1-3
D gene: NA
V gene: TRBV11-2
clone size: NA

CDR3 DNA: TGTGCCAGCAGTCTAGACAGTTACGAGCAGTACTTC
CDR3 protein: CASSLDSYEQYF
J gene: TRBJ2-7
D gene: NA
V gene: TRBV28
clone size: NA

CDR3 DNA: TGCGCCAGCAGCTTGTATGGACAGGGGGCAGATATGAACACTGAAGCCTTCTTT
CDR3 protein: CASSLYGQGADMNTEAFF
J gene: TRBJ1-1
D gene: TRBD1
V gene: TRBV5-1
clone size: NA

CDR3 DNA: TGCAGCGTTGGGGGACAGCACCGGATTGAAGCTTTCTTT
CDR3 protein: CSVGGQHRIEAFF
J gene: TRBJ1-1
D gene: TRBD1
V gene: TRBV29-1
clone size: NA

CDR3 DNA: TGTGCCAGCAGCTTAGTGGGCAGGGTCGGGGAAAAACTGTTTTTT
CDR3 protein: CASSLVGRVGEKLFF
J gene: TRBJ1-4
D gene: NA
V gene: TRBV7-2
clone size: NA

CDR3 DNA: TGCGCCAGCAGTGAGTCGACTAGCGTCGATACGCAGTATTTT
CDR3 protein: CASSESTSVDTQYF
J gene: TRBJ2-3
D gene: TRBD2
V gene: TRBV10-1
clone size: NA

CDR3 DNA: TGTGCCAGCAGCTCCTTAAATTCACCCCTCCACTTT
CDR3 protein: CASSSLNSPLHF
J gene: TRBJ1-6
D gene: NA
V gene: TRBV5-4
clone size: NA

CDR3 DNA: TGCGCCAGCAGCCGGGATTACACTTCACCCCTCCACTTT
CDR3 protein: CASSRDYTSPLHF
J gene: TRBJ1-6
D gene: NA
V gene: TRBV10-1
clone size: few

CDR3 DNA: TGCGCCAGCAAGCAAGGGGCAGATACGCAGTATTTT
CDR3 protein: CASKQGADTQYF
J gene: TRBJ2-3
D gene: NA
V gene: TRBV5-1
clone size: NA

CDR3 DNA: TGTGCCAGCAGCAGGGACAACAGGGTAACCCCTAAGGGGTACGAGCAGTACTTC
CDR3 protein: CASSRDNRVTPKGYEQYF
J gene: TRBJ2-7
D gene: NA
V gene: TRBV21-1
clone size: NA

CDR3 DNA: TGTGCCAGCTCACCAGGGACAGGGATCACCTACGAGCAGTACTTC
CDR3 protein: CASSPGTGITYEQYF
J gene: TRBJ2-7
D gene: TRBD1
V gene: TRBV18
clone size: NA

CDR3 DNA: TGTGCCAGCAGCTCAGGATACTACAGGGGGGAGGTCCACGAGCAGTACTTC
CDR3 protein: CASSSGYYRGEVHEQYF
J gene: TRBJ2-7
D gene: TRBD1
V gene: TRBV7-9
clone size: NA

CDR3 DNA: TGTGCCAGCAGCTTTAACAGGGGGACAGATACGCAGTATTTT
CDR3 protein: CASSFNRGTDTQYF
J gene: TRBJ2-3
D gene: TRBD1
V gene: TRBV11-2
clone size: few

CDR3 DNA: TGTGCCAGCTCCCCCCCGTTCGGACAGGGGTTATACGAGCAGTACTTC
CDR3 protein: CASSPPFGQGLYEQYF
J gene: TRBJ2-7
D gene: TRBD1
V gene: TRBV18
clone size: NA

CDR3 DNA: TGTGCCAGCAGCCAGCCGGGACTAGCGGAACTAGCCAAAAACATTCAGTACTTC
CDR3 protein: CASSQPGLAELAKNIQYF
J gene: TRBJ2-4
D gene: TRBD2
V gene: TRBV4-2
clone size: NA

CDR3 DNA: TGTGCCAGCAGCGTTGGACAGGGGTACACTGAAGCTTTCTTT
CDR3 protein: CASSVGQGYTEAFF
J gene: TRBJ1-1
D gene: TRBD1
V gene: TRBV11-2
clone size: NA

CDR3 DNA: TGTGCCAGCGAAGAAGGACTAGCCTCTAGCACAGATACGCAGTATTTT
CDR3 protein: CASEEGLASSTDTQYF
J gene: TRBJ2-3
D gene: TRBD2
V gene: TRBV25-1
clone size: NA

CDR3 DNA: TGTGCCAGCAGTTTAGCAGGGGGAAGGCCTGAAGCTTTCTTT
CDR3 protein: CASSLAGGRPEAFF
J gene: TRBJ1-1
D gene: TRBD1
V gene: TRBV27
clone size: NA

CDR3 DNA: TGTGCCAGCACCCAAAGGGGCCCCTTTTCTGGCTACACCTTC
CDR3 protein: CASTQRGPFSGYTF
J gene: TRBJ1-2
D gene: NA
V gene: TRBV7-2
clone size: NA

CDR3 DNA: TGTTCCAGCAGCCCCCCGCTTCGACTAGCACCCTACAATGAGCAGTTCTTC
CDR3 protein: CSSSPPLRLAPYNEQFF
J gene: TRBJ2-1
D gene: TRBD2
V gene: TRBV7-9
clone size: NA

CDR3 DNA: TGTGCCAGCAGCTTAGAGACAAACACTGAAGCTTTCTTT
CDR3 protein: CASSLETNTEAFF
J gene: TRBJ1-1
D gene: NA
V gene: TRBV7-9
clone size: once

CDR3 DNA: TGTGCCATCAGTGAGTCGACTCTGGTAGGGAGGGACGAAAAACTGTTTTTT
CDR3 protein: CAISESTLVGRDEKLFF
J gene: TRBJ1-4
D gene: NA
V gene: TRBV10-3
clone size: NA

CDR3 DNA: TGTGCCAGCTCGATAACCACAGGGGGCACTAACACTGAAGCTTTCTTT
CDR3 protein: CASSITTGGTNTEAFF
J gene: TRBJ1-1
D gene: TRBD1
V gene: TRBV18
clone size: NA

CDR3 DNA: TGTGCCAGCAGCGTAGGGGGACAGGCGGGATTGAGGACTGAAGCTTTCTTT
CDR3 protein: CASSVGGQAGLRTEAFF
J gene: TRBJ1-1
D gene: TRBD1
V gene: TRBV9
clone size: once

CDR3 DNA: TGTGCCAGCACCGGGGATTACCTCTACGAGCAGTACTTC
CDR3 protein: CASTGDYLYEQYF
J gene: TRBJ2-7
D gene: NA
V gene: TRBV21-1
clone size: NA

CDR3 DNA: TGCGCCAGCAGATCCATACTAAGGGGCACTGAAGCTTTCTTT
CDR3 protein: CASRSILRGTEAFF
J gene: TRBJ1-1
D gene: NA
V gene: TRBV5-1
clone size: few

CDR3 DNA: TGCGCCAGCAGCCACCCGGACAGAGAAGCTTTCTTT
CDR3 protein: CASSHPDREAFF
J gene: TRBJ1-1
D gene: NA
V gene: TRBV4-1
clone size: NA

CDR3 DNA: TGTGCCAGCAGCTTAAGGCAGGGTGGGACTGAAGCTTTCTTT
CDR3 protein: CASSLRQGGTEAFF
J gene: TRBJ1-1
D gene: NA
V gene: TRBV11-1
clone size: few

CDR3 DNA: TGTGCCAGTAGTATCCTTGGGACAGGGAAAGGAGGTTCGGGTCAGCCCCAGCATTTT
CDR3 protein: CASSILGTGKGGSGQPQHF
J gene: TRBJ1-5
D gene: TRBD1
V gene: TRBV19
clone size: NA

CDR3 DNA: TGTGCCAGCAGTCCCCGGACAGGGACACGCTACGAGCAGTACTTC
CDR3 protein: CASSPRTGTRYEQYF
J gene: TRBJ2-7
D gene: TRBD1
V gene: TRBV27
clone size: NA

CDR3 DNA: TGCGCCAGCAGCCAAGGGGAGGGGTGGAGCACCGGGGAGCTGTTTTTT
CDR3 protein: CASSQGEGWSTGELFF
J gene: TRBJ2-2
D gene: TRBD2
V gene: TRBV4-3
clone size: few

CDR3 DNA: TGTGCCAGCAGCGTAGAAGCGGGGTCCATTGCGTGGACGCAGTATTTT
CDR3 protein: CASSVEAGSIAWTQYF
J gene: TRBJ2-3
D gene: TRBD2
V gene: TRBV9
clone size: NA

CDR3 DNA: TGTGCCAGCAGTTTTAGGGGCAGTTACAATGAGCAGTTCTTC
CDR3 protein: CASSFRGSYNEQFF
J gene: TRBJ2-1
D gene: NA
V gene: TRBV27
clone size: NA

CDR3 DNA: TGTGCCACCAGCATGACAGGGGCCTTGAACACTGAAGCTTTCTTT
CDR3 protein: CATSMTGALNTEAFF
J gene: TRBJ1-1
D gene: TRBD1
V gene: TRBV15
clone size: NA

CDR3 DNA: TGTGCCAGCAGTGATTGGACTAGCGGGGAAGAGACCCAGTACTTC
CDR3 protein: CASSDWTSGEETQYF
J gene: TRBJ2-5
D gene: TRBD2
V gene: TRBV2
clone size: NA

CDR3 DNA: TGTGCCAGCAGTAGGCCTCGGACAGGGGCCTACGAGCAGTACTTC
CDR3 protein: CASSRPRTGAYEQYF
J gene: TRBJ2-7
D gene: TRBD1
V gene: TRBV27
clone size: few

CDR3 DNA: TGTGCCAGCAGTTTCAAGGGACTAGCGGGGGGAGAGACCCAGTACTTC
CDR3 protein: CASSFKGLAGGETQYF
J gene: TRBJ2-5
D gene: TRBD2
V gene: TRBV4-2
clone size: NA

CDR3 DNA: TGTGCCAGCAGGGGGACAGGGGAGAATTCACCCCTCCACTTT
CDR3 protein: CASRGTGENSPLHF
J gene: TRBJ1-6
D gene: TRBD1
V gene: TRBV28
clone size: NA

CDR3 DNA: TGCGCCAGCAGTGAGACATGGGACAGCGCGAAAAATGAGCAGTTCTTC
CDR3 protein: CASSETWDSAKNEQFF
J gene: TRBJ2-1
D gene: TRBD1
V gene: TRBV10-1
clone size: NA

CDR3 DNA: TGTGCCAGCAGGAGGTTAGCGGAGGGGACCGGGGAGCTGTTTTTT
CDR3 protein: CASRRLAEGTGELFF
J gene: TRBJ2-2
D gene: NA
V gene: TRBV2
clone size: NA

CDR3 DNA: TGTGCCAGCAGTATGTATAGCGGGAGCAAATACGAGCAGTACTTC
CDR3 protein: CASSMYSGSKYEQYF
J gene: TRBJ2-7
D gene: TRBD2
V gene: TRBV27
clone size: few

CDR3 DNA: TGTGCCAGTAGTATAGTCGGGCAGCCCCAGCATTTT
CDR3 protein: CASSIVGQPQHF
J gene: TRBJ1-5
D gene: NA
V gene: TRBV19
clone size: NA

CDR3 DNA: TGTGCCAGCAGTCCCAGCGGGAGGGTTAACGAGCAGTACTTC
CDR3 protein: CASSPSGRVNEQYF
J gene: TRBJ2-7
D gene: TRBD2
V gene: TRBV28
clone size: NA

CDR3 DNA: TGTGCCAGCAACACCGTAAGGGAGGAGCAGTACTTC
CDR3 protein: CASNTVREEQYF
J gene: TRBJ2-5
D gene: NA
V gene: TRBV28
clone size: NA

CDR3 DNA: TGTGCCAGCAGGGACAGGGGTCGTTCCTACGAGCAGTACTTC
CDR3 protein: CASRDRGRSYEQYF
J gene: TRBJ2-7
D gene: TRBD1
V gene: TRBV2
clone size: few

CDR3 DNA: TGTGCCAGCAGTTCCACGGGACTAGCGGGAGTCAACGAGCAGTACTTC
CDR3 protein: CASSSTGLAGVNEQYF
J gene: TRBJ2-7
D gene: TRBD2
V gene: TRBV6-5
clone size: NA

CDR3 DNA: TGTGCCAGCGGGGAGAAGCGGGAGGGGGGAGATACGCAGTATTTT
CDR3 protein: CASGEKREGGDTQYF
J gene: TRBJ2-3
D gene: TRBD2
V gene: TRBV7-9
clone size: NA